This entry is about one TCR beta chain. Antigen: not known. Clones were read by immunoSEQ multiplex PCR, and TCRdb kept only the in-frame ones, dropping some. The sample lists about 19,000 clones, more than 65% occurring once. The entry originates in a study of graft-versus-host responses after intestinal transplantation. Study details: Transplant recipients had multivisceral, liver-intestinal, or isolated intestinal grafts. All recipients were given anti-thymocyte globulin induction, and tacrolimus and steroids were then administered for 2 to 4 years.

Study outcomes and limitations: Present in recipient marrow, GvH clones included some that appeared first in ileum or blood.

The CDR3 sequence is 15 residues long. The trim removed 5 bases at V and 8 bases at J, leaving 17 bases unmatched. In germline, CDR1 is GTSNPN, CDR2 SVGIG (reference sequence). The sample was PBMCs, taken 14 days after transplant. J is TRBJ2-7 and V is TRBV30; 8 nucleotides align to TRBD2. This receptor was identified in a human patient who received an intestinal transplant, so some T cells may come from the graft donor. The DNA for the CDR3 is TGTGCCTGGGGCAAGAGGGGGTCCGCGGGAGGCCAGCAGTACTTC. This gives the protein CAWGKRGSAGGQQYF.